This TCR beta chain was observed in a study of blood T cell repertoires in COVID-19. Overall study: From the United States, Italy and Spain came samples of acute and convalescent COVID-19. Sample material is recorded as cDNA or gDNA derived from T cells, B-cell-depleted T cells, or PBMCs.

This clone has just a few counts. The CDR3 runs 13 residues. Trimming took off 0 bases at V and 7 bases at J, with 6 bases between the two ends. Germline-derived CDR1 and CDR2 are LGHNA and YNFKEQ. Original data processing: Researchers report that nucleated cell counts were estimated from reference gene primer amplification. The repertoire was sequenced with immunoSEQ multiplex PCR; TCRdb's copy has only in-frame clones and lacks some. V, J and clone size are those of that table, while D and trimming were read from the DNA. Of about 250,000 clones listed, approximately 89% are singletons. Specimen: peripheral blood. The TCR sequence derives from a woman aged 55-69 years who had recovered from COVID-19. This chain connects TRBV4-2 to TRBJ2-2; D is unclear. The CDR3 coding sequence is TGTGCCAGCAGCCAAGATCCCAGCGGGGAGCTGTTTTTT. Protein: CASSQDPSGELFF.